A single T cell receptor (beta chain) is shown here with its context. The RNA input was about 0.45 to 1 ug, and it was reverse transcribed with random hexamers. TCRdb used MiXCR to reprocess the immunoSEQ multiplex PCR reads, holding one entry per CDR3 protein. The sample has 240,000 or so distinct CDR3 sequences, less than 96% seen once. The sample is drawn from a study of CD8 T cells in Susac syndrome. Sequencing was done on a sample of CD4+ T cells from PBMCs. The receptor was derived from a human donor with Susac syndrome.

The DNA for the CDR3 is TGTGCCAGCAGCTTAGCCCAATACAATGAGCAGTTCTTC. Protein sequence: CASSLAQYNEQFF. The chain combines TRBV7-3 with TRBJ2-1; D call uncertain. V lost 2 bases to trimming and J lost 4 bases, with 6 bases between them. The length of the CDR3 is 13 residues. CDR1 SGHTA and CDR2 FQGTGA come from the germline V gene.